The following is a TCR beta chain sequence with its context. The entry originates in a study of blood T cell repertoires in COVID-19. Background on the study: The United States, Italy and Spain were the sources of the acute and convalescent COVID-19 samples.

V was clipped by 6 bases and J by 1 base; unmatched bases: 8. The CDR3 contains 15 residues. Per the germline V gene, CDR1 is MDHEN and CDR2 is SYDVKM. Those who participated ranged in age from roughly 18 to 90 years and resided in 24 US areas. Donors were grouped by their self-reported clinical history. As handled by the study authors: Estimation of nucleated cell counts relied on the amplification of reference gene primers. The repertoire was sequenced with immunoSEQ multiplex PCR; TCRdb's copy has only in-frame clones and lacks some. Clone size and V and J calls were adopted from that table, with D and trimming inferred from the DNA. The sample lists 120,000 to 150,000 clones; 70% to 90% were seen once.

The chain is built from TRBV28 and TRBJ1-1; TRBD1 agrees at 7 bases. The receptor was derived from a woman in her twenties or thirties with acute COVID-19. The sequencing input was PBMCs or T cells enriched from blood (not recorded which). The CDR3: CASRLTGTENTEAFF. CDR3 coding DNA: TGTGCCAGCAGGCTTACCGGGACAGAGAACACTGAAGCTTTCTTT.